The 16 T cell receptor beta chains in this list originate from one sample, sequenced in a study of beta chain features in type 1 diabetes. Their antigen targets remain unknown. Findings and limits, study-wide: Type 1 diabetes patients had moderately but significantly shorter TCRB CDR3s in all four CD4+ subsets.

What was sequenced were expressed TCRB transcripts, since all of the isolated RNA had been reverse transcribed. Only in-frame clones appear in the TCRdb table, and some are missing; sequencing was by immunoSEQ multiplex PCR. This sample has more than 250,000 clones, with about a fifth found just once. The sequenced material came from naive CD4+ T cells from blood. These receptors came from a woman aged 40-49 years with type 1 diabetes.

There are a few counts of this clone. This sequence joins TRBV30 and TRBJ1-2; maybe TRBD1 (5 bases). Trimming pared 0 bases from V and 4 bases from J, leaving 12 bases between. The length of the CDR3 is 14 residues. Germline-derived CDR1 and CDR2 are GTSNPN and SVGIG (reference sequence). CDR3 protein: CAWSVPGGGYGYTF. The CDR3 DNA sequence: TGTGCCTGGAGTGTACCTGGGGGGGGCTATGGCTACACCTTC.

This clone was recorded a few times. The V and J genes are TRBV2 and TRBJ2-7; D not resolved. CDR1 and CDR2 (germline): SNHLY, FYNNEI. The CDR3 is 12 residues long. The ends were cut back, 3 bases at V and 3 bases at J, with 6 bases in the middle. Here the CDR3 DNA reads TGTGCCAGCAGTGACACAATCTACGAGCAGTACTTC. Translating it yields CASSDTIYEQYF.

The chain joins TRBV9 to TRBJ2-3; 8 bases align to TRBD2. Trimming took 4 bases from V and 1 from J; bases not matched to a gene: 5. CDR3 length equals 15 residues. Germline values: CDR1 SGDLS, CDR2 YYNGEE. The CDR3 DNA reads TGTGCCAGCAGCTACTACGGGGGGGGCACAGATACGCAGTATTTT. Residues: CASSYYGGGTDTQYF.

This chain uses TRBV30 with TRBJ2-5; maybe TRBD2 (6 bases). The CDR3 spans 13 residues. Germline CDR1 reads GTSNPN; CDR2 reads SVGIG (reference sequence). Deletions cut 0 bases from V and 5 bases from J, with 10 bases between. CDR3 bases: TGTGCCTGGAGTGTTGGGACTTTGGAGACCCAGTACTTC. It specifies CAWSVGTLETQYF. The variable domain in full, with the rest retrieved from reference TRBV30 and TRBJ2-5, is SQTIHQWPATLVQPVGSPLSLECTVEGTSNPNLYWYRQAAGRGLQLLFYSVGIGQISSEVPQNLSASRPQDRQFILSSKKLLLSDSGFYLCAWSVGTLETQYFGPGTRLLVL.

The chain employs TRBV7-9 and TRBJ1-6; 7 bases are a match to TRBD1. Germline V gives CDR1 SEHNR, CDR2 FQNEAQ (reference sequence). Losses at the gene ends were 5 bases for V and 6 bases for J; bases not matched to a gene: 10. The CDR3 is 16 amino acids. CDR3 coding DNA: TGTGCCAGCAGCGTCGGTACAGGGGCTGGTAATTCACCCCTCCACTTT. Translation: CASSVGTGAGNSPLHF.

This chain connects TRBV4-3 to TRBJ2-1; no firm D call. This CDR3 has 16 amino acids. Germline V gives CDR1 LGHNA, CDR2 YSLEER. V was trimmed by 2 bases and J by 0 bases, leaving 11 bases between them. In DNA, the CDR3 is TGCGCCAGCAGCCAAAAAGGAAGGAGCTCCTACAATGAGCAGTTCTTC. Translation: CASSQKGRSSYNEQFF.

The CDR3 spells CASRGTGGGQPQHF. The CDR3 nucleotides read TGTGCCAGCAGAGGGACAGGGGGAGGTCAGCCCCAGCATTTT. The chain couples TRBV2 to TRBJ1-5; 11 bases agree with TRBD1. Trimming removed 6 bases from V and 6 bases from J; junction bases left unmatched: 4. CDR1 and CDR2 (germline): SNHLY, FYNNEI. CDR3 length: 14 residues. The whole variable domain, filled in from reference TRBV2 and TRBJ1-5, reads EPEVTQTPSHQVTQMGQEVILRCVPISNHLYFYWYRQILGQKVEFLVSFYNNEISEKSEIFDDQFSVERPDGSNFTLKIRSTKLEDSAMYFCASRGTGGGQPQHFGDGTRLSIL.

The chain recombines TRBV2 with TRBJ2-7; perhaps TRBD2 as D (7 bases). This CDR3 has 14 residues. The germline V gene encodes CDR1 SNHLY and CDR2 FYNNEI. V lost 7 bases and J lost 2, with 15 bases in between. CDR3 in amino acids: CASKGVAGPYEQYF. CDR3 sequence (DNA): TGTGCCAGCAAGGGGGTAGCGGGCCCCTACGAGCAGTACTTC.

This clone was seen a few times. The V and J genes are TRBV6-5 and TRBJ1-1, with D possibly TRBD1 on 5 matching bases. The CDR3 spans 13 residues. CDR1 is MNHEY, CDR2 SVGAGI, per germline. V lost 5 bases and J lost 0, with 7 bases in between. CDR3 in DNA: TGTGCCAGCAGTGACAGCCTGAACACTGAAGCTTTCTTT. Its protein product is CASSDSLNTEAFF.

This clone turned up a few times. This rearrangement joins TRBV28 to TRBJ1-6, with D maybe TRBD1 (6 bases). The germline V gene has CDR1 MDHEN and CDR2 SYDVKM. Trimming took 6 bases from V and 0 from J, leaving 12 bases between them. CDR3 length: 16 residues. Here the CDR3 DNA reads TGTGCCAGCAGCCGAGACAGGAGCTCCTATAATTCACCCCTCCACTTT. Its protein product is CASSRDRSSYNSPLHF.

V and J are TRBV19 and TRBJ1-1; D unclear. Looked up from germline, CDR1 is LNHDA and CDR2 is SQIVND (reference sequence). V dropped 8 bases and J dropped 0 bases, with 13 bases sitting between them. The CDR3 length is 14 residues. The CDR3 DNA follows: TGTGCCAGTGGGCCTCGACGGCTGAACACTGAAGCTTTCTTT. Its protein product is CASGPRRLNTEAFF.

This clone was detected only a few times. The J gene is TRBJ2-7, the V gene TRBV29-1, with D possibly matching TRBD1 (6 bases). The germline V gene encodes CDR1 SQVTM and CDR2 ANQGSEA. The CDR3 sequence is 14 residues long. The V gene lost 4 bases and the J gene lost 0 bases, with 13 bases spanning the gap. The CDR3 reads CSVVGTLFSYEQYF. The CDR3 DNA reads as TGCAGCGTTGTCGGGACACTCTTCTCCTACGAGCAGTACTTC.

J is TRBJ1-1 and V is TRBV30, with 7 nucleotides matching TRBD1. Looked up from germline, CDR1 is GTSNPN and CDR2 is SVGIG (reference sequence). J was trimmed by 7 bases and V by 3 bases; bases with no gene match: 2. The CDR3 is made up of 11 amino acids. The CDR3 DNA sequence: TGTGCCTGGAGGGGACAGATTGAAGCTTTCTTT. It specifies CAWRGQIEAFF.

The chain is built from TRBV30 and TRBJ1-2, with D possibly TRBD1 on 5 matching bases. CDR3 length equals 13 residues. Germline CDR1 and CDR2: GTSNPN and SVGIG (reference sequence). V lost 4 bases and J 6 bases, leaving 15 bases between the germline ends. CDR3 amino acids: CAWTRQGSDGYTF. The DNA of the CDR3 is TGTGCCTGGACTCGGCAGGGCAGTGATGGCTACACCTTC.

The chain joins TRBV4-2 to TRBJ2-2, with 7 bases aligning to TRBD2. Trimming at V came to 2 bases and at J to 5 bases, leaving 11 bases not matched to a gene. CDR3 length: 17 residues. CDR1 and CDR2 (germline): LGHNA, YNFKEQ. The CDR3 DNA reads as TGTGCCAGCAGCCAACCCCGAGGACTAGTGGGAACCGGGGAGCTGTTTTTT. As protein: CASSQPRGLVGTGELFF.

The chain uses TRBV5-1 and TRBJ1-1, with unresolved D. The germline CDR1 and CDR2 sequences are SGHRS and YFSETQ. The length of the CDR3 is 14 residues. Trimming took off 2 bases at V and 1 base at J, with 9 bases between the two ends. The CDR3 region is CASSFLAQNTEAFF. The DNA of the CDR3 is TGCGCCAGCAGCTTCCTTGCACAGAACACTGAAGCTTTCTTT.